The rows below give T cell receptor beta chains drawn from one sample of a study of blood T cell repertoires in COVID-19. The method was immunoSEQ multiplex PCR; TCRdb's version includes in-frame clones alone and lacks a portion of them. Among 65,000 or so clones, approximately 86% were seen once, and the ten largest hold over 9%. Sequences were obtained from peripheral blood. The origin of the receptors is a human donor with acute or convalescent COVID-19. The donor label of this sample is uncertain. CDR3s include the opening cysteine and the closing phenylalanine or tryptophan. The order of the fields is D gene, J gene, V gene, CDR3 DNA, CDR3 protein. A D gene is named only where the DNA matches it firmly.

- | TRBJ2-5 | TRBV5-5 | TGTGCCAGCAGCCGCTGGGGCCGATGGGAGACCCAGTACTTC | CASSRWGRWETQYF
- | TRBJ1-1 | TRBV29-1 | TGCAGCGTTCGGAGGGGAGCCAACACTGAAGCTTTCTTT | CSVRRGANTEAFF
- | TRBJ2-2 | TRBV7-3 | TGTGCCAGCAGGCGTAGCGGTACCGGGGAGCTGTTTTTT | CASRRSGTGELFF
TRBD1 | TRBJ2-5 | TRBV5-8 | TGTGCCAGCAGCTCCCGGTTGAGGACAGGGCAAGAGACCCAGTACTTC | CASSSRLRTGQETQYF
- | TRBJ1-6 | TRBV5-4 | TGTGCCAGCAGCTTGGGAGACATGGAAAATTCACCCCTCCACTTT | CASSLGDMENSPLHF
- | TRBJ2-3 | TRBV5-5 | TGTGCCAGCACCCCCCGGGGTAGCCCCACAGATACGCAGTATTTT | CASTPRGSPTDTQYF
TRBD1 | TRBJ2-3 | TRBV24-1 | TGTGCCACCAGTGATCCCGGGACAGGAGATACGCAGTATTTT | CATSDPGTGDTQYF
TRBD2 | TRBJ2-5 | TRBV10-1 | TGCGCCAGCAGCCAGACTAGCAGGCAAGAGACCCAGTACTTC | CASSQTSRQETQYF
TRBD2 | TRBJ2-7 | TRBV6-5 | TGTGCCAGCAGACCGGGACTAGCGGTCCCCGAGCAGTACTTC | CASRPGLAVPEQYF
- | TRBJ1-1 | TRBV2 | TGTGCCAGCACCGATAACTTGGGGGCCTTGGGACCCGCTTTCTTT | CASTDNLGALGPAFF
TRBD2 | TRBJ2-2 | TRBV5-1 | TGCGCCAGCAGCTCTAGCGGACAGAACACCGGGGAGCTGTTTTTT | CASSSSGQNTGELFF